Each of the 10 T cell receptor beta chains below was sequenced from the same sample in a study of early T cells in non-severe SARS-CoV-2 infection (dated by TCRdb to the early 2020s). The library was built by means of 5' RACE. The sequencing machine was a NextSeq 500. TCRdb handled the public reads itself, with Q25 trimming in fastp and clone calling in MiXCR, and kept productive beta chains. All rows with the same CDR3 protein become a single entry with the most common DNA and genes. This sample holds about 90,000 distinct CDR3 sequences; approximately 12% were observed only once. About 4.6% of the sample lies in the top ten. This specimen was whole blood, taken at baseline. The receptors were gathered from an adult who was a healthcare worker with PCR-confirmed SARS-CoV-2 infection or an uninfected control (not recorded which).

A few counts support this clonotype. This chain links TRBV12-3 or TRBV12-4 with TRBJ1-3; tentative D call: TRBD1 (6 bases). This CDR3 region has 16 residues. V was pared by 3 bases and J by 0 bases, with 12 bases between. The CDR3, as DNA: TGTGCCAGCAGTTTGGGGGCGGGGAGCTCTGGAAACACCATATATTTT. The encoded protein is CASSLGAGSSGNTIYF.

This clonotype was counted a few times. The chain has TRBV5-1 and TRBJ2-5; D may be TRBD1 (6 bases). There are 15 residues in the CDR3. Germline CDR1 reads SGHRS; CDR2 reads YFSETQ. V lost 0 bases, J lost 4 bases, and 13 bases lay in between. The CDR3 is CASSLEQGGAETQYF. The CDR3 DNA follows: TGCGCCAGCAGCTTGGAACAGGGCGGCGCAGAGACCCAGTACTTC. The full variable domain, rest sourced from reference TRBV5-1 and TRBJ2-5, is KAGVTQTPRYLIKTRGQQVTLSCSPISGHRSVSWYQQTPGQGLQFLFEYFSETQRNKGNFPGRFSGRQFSNSRSEMNVSTLELGDSALYLCASSLEQGGAETQYFGPGTRLLVL.

This clonotype was seen many times. This sequence joins TRBV6-5 and TRBJ2-3; 7 bases map to TRBD1. The CDR3 runs to 16 residues. V lost 5 bases to trimming and J lost 6 bases; unmatched junction nucleotides: 14. The germline gives CDR1 MNHEY, CDR2 SVGAGI. CDR3 residues: CASSLTGLLGRDTQYF. CDR3 DNA sequence: TGTGCCAGCAGTCTGACAGGGCTCCTGGGGCGGGATACGCAGTATTTT.

The chain uses TRBV27 and TRBJ2-3; TRBD2 matches at 8 bases. Germline CDR1 and CDR2: MNHEY and SMNVEV (reference sequence). The CDR3 has 15 amino acids. V shed 5 bases and J 5 bases; nucleotides not matched to a gene: 9. CDR3 bases: TGTGCCAGCAGTGTCAGCGTTAGCGGGAAAGATACGCAGTATTTT. It translates to CASSVSVSGKDTQYF.

A few counts support this clonotype. The gene calls are TRBV29-1 and TRBJ2-2; 7 nucleotides agree with TRBD1. CDR3 length equals 14 residues. The germline V gene encodes CDR1 SQVTM and CDR2 ANQGSEA. Trimming at V came to 2 bases and at J to 2 bases, leaving 2 bases not matched to a gene. CDR3 region: CSVERDSNTGELFF. The CDR3 coding sequence is TGCAGCGTTGAAAGGGACAGTAACACCGGGGAGCTGTTTTTT.

As regards this clonotype: A much larger clone lies one base from this, so it may be a read error. This chain links TRBV5-1 with TRBJ1-1; D possibly corresponds to TRBD1 (6 bases). CDR3 size: 14 residues. Germline V gene data show CDR1 as SGHRS and CDR2 as YFSETQ. V was trimmed by 2 bases and J by 1 base, leaving 9 bases between them. CDR3 protein: CASSFGGRNTEAFF. In nucleotides, the CDR3 is TGCGCCAGCAGCTTCGGGGGCAGGAACACTGAAGCTTTCTTT.

This chain uses TRBV15 with TRBJ2-5, with D possibly being TRBD1 or TRBD2 (5 bases each). CDR1 and CDR2 (germline): LNHNV, YYDKDF (reference sequence). CDR3 length equals 14 residues. The ends were cut back, 6 bases at V and 2 bases at J, with 13 bases in the middle. The CDR3 sequence is CATSPWDAQETQYF. For the CDR3, the DNA is TGTGCCACCAGTCCTTGGGACGCACAAGAGACCCAGTACTTC.

J is TRBJ2-1 and V is TRBV12-3 or TRBV12-4; tentative D call: TRBD2 (7 bases). V shed 6 bases and J shed 0 bases, with 30 bases lying between them. This CDR3 has 21 residues. CDR3 residues: CASSRYLPKGGTSDSYNEQFF. CDR3 nucleotide sequence: TGTGCCAGCAGCCGATATCTCCCTAAGGGGGGGACTTCCGACTCCTACAATGAGCAGTTCTTC.

This chain joins TRBV5-1 and TRBJ1-1; maybe TRBD1 (6 bases). V was shortened by 6 bases and J by 4 bases, with 16 bases between the two germline ends. The CDR3 runs to 14 residues. The V gene's germline CDR1 is SGHRS and CDR2 YFSETQ. The CDR3: CASTLGGGRTEAFF. CDR3 nucleotides: TGCGCCAGCACCCTGGGGGGGGGGCGCACTGAAGCTTTCTTT.

This clonotype appeared a few times. J is TRBJ2-6 and V is TRBV12-3 or TRBV12-4; 11 bases match TRBD2. This CDR3 is built from 18 residues. J was trimmed by 0 bases and V by 5 bases; bases with no gene match: 6. As DNA, the CDR3 is TGTGCCAGCAGTACACTAGCGGGGGCGATCTCTGGGGCCAACGTCCTGACTTTC. It codes for CASSTLAGAISGANVLTF.